Following are 25 T cell receptor beta chains from one sample sequenced in a study of OX40 agonist ivuxolimab in advanced cancers. Some clones are missing from TCRdb's copy, which holds only in-frame ones; the method was immunoSEQ multiplex PCR. Of about 93,000 clones listed, about 90% were seen once; the top ten hold 0.45% to 0.55%. The sample was CD4+ or CD8+ T cells sorted from blood, taken in a trial of the OX40 agonist ivuxolimab. Receptors were obtained from an adult with an advanced solid tumor such as melanoma, head and neck, liver or kidney cancer.

This chain connects TRBV19 to TRBJ1-3; D unresolved. The CDR3 extends over 14 amino acids. V lost 3 bases and J 0 bases, leaving 6 bases between the germline ends. Germline-derived CDR1 and CDR2 are LNHDA and SQIVND (reference sequence). In nucleotides, the CDR3 is TGTGCCAGTAGTATTGACGGCTCTGGAAACACCATATATTTT. The encoded protein is CASSIDGSGNTIYF.

V gene TRBV15 combines with J gene TRBJ2-5, with TRBD2 identical over 7 bases. Germline lookup yields CDR1 LNHNV and CDR2 YYDKDF (reference sequence). The V segment lost 3 bases and the J segment 1 base; nucleotides outside the gene matches: 11. The CDR3 sequence is 17 residues long. This CDR3 is CATSSPRTRSLQETQYF. The CDR3 DNA reads as TGTGCCACCAGCAGCCCCCGGACTAGATCCCTCCAAGAGACCCAGTACTTC. The full variable domain, with the rest looked up from reference TRBV15 and TRBJ2-5, is DAMVIQNPRYQVTQFGKPVTLSCSQTLNHNVMYWYQQKSSQAPKLLFHYYDKDFNNEADTPDNFQSRRPNTSFCFLDIRSPGLGDTAMYLCATSSPRTRSLQETQYFGPGTRLLVL.

This chain links TRBV5-1 with TRBJ1-4, with 9 bases matching TRBD1. The CDR3 is 16 residues long. Germline CDR1 and CDR2: SGHRS and YFSETQ. V lost 4 bases to trimming and J lost 8 bases; unmatched junction nucleotides: 12. The CDR3 loop is CASSPPTGTGSEKLFF. CDR3 bases: TGCGCCAGCAGCCCACCGACCGGGACAGGGAGCGAAAAACTGTTTTTT.

The V gene is TRBV5-1, the J gene TRBJ1-1; D not certain. The CDR3 consists of 14 residues. V dropped 4 bases and J dropped 0 bases, with 10 bases sitting between them. In germline, CDR1 is SGHRS, CDR2 YFSETQ. In DNA form, the CDR3 reads TGCGCCAGCAGCGTAATGACGGTGAACACTGAAGCTTTCTTT. Translated: CASSVMTVNTEAFF.

This clone was observed a single time. V and J are TRBV7-3 and TRBJ1-1; 10 nucleotides line up with TRBD1. The J segment lost 4 bases and the V segment lost 2 bases, leaving 1 base of the junction unmatched. The CDR3 covers 14 residues. The germline gives CDR1 SGHTA, CDR2 FQGTGA. The CDR3 bases are TGTGCCAGCAGCTTACGGACAGGGGGCACTGAAGCTTTCTTT. It encodes CASSLRTGGTEAFF. Full variable domain (missing parts from reference TRBV7-3 and TRBJ1-1): GAGVSQTPSNKVTEKGKYVELRCDPISGHTALYWYRQSLGQGPEFLIYFQGTGAADDSGLPNDRFFAVRPEGSVSTLKIQRTERGDSAVYLCASSLRTGGTEAFFGQGTRLTVV.

This clone is a singleton in its sample. The chain couples TRBV7-3 to TRBJ2-3, with D possibly TRBD1 on 6 matching bases. V dropped 0 bases and J dropped 0 bases, with 7 bases sitting between them. From germline, CDR1 is SGHTA and CDR2 FQGTGA. The CDR3 extends over 15 amino acids. CDR3 loop: CASSLTDSSTDTQYF. As DNA, the CDR3 is TGTGCCAGCAGCTTAACGGACAGTAGCACAGATACGCAGTATTTT.

The V gene is TRBV6-6, the J gene TRBJ2-3; 8 bases map to TRBD1. Trimming cost V 1 base and J 4 bases; bases outside gene matches: 7. Germline CDR1 and CDR2: MNHNY and SVGAGI (reference sequence). This CDR3 contains 16 residues. The CDR3 sequence is CASSYYQGAQADTQYF. CDR3 nucleotide sequence: TGTGCCAGCAGTTACTATCAGGGGGCCCAAGCAGATACGCAGTATTTT.

A single count supports this clone. This chain uses TRBV28 with TRBJ1-1; D is possibly TRBD1 (6 bases). The CDR3 runs to 14 residues. From germline, CDR1 is MDHEN and CDR2 SYDVKM. The V and J ends lost 5 bases and 3 bases respectively, with 13 bases between them. The CDR3, as DNA: TGTGCCAGCAGTGGGGGGGCTTTCGACACTGAAGCTTTCTTT. It codes for CASSGGAFDTEAFF.

The V call is TRBV27, the J call TRBJ2-1; possibly TRBD1 for D (6 bases). The CDR3 runs 13 residues. The V gene lost 5 bases and the J gene lost 9 bases, with 14 bases spanning the gap. Germline CDR1 is MNHEY and CDR2 is SMNVEV (reference sequence). Here the CDR3 reads CASSTLIGGEQFF. CDR3 sequence (DNA): TGTGCCAGCAGTACCCTTATAGGGGGTGAGCAGTTCTTC.

This clone has just a few counts. CDR3 protein: CASSQDRAQPQHF. As DNA, the CDR3 is TGTGCCAGCAGTCAAGACAGGGCTCAGCCCCAGCATTTT. This chain joins TRBV6-5 and TRBJ1-5, with TRBD1 matching 7 bases. V shed 5 bases and J 6 bases; nucleotides not matched to a gene: 4. CDR1 MNHEY and CDR2 SVGAGI come from the germline V gene. There are 13 residues in the CDR3.

This rearrangement joins TRBV27 to TRBJ1-6; D call uncertain. There are 12 residues in the CDR3. CDR1 is MNHEY, CDR2 SMNVEV, per germline (reference sequence). The V end lost 3 bases, the J end lost 6 bases, and 3 bases lay between the germline ends. The CDR3 sequence is CASSFLNSPLHF. In nucleotides, the CDR3 is TGTGCCAGCAGTTTTCTTAATTCACCCCTCCACTTT.

The chain is built from TRBV19 and TRBJ1-1; maybe TRBD1 (6 bases). Trimming stripped 3 bases from V and 0 bases from J, with 14 bases between. From germline, CDR1 is LNHDA and CDR2 SQIVND (reference sequence). The CDR3 length is 16 residues. The CDR3 is CASSIIRTDMNTEAFF. DNA for the CDR3: TGTGCCAGTAGTATTATCCGGACAGACATGAACACTGAAGCTTTCTTT.

The chain recombines TRBV6-5 with TRBJ2-5, with no clear D. Trimming pared 6 bases from V and 5 bases from J, leaving 13 bases between. The germline CDR1 and CDR2 sequences are MNHEY and SVGAGI. The CDR3 loop spans 13 amino acids. CDR3 residues: CASSLLDGETQYF. The CDR3 region has the DNA TGTGCCAGCAGCCTACTTGATGGGGAGACCCAGTACTTC.

Comments on this clone: The junction differs from germline at one of its ends, possibly a read error. J is TRBJ2-1 and V is TRBV7-7; D is unclear. The CDR3 has 13 amino acids. CDR1 is SSHAT, CDR2 FNYEAQ, per germline (reference sequence). The DNA for the CDR3 is TGTGCTAGCAGCCGCTCACACTACAATGAGCAGTTCTTC. It codes for CASSRSHYNEQFF.

The rearrangement uses TRBV10-3 and TRBJ1-2, with D unresolved. The CDR3 consists of 12 residues. Trimming took off 8 bases at V and 6 bases at J, with 13 bases between the two ends. Germline CDR1 and CDR2: ENHRY and SYGVKD. Written as DNA, the CDR3 is TGTGCCATCGGATTTATTGACCATGGCTACACCTTC. As protein: CAIGFIDHGYTF.

The chain couples TRBV28 to TRBJ1-1; perhaps TRBD1 as D (6 bases). V lost 6 bases to trimming and J lost 9 bases, with 11 bases between them. The CDR3 totals 11 residues. Germline CDR1 and CDR2: MDHEN and SYDVKM. CDR3 in DNA: TGTGCCAGCAGCGACAGGTCTCAAGCTTTCTTT. The encoded protein is CASSDRSQAFF.

The chain couples TRBV6-1 to TRBJ1-2, with 7 positions matching TRBD1. Germline trimming cut 4 bases from V and 9 bases from J; bases unmatched to any gene: 5. This CDR3 is built from 12 residues. Germline CDR1 is MNHNS and CDR2 is SASEGT. CDR3 sequence reads: CASSGGQRSYTF. DNA of the CDR3: TGTGCCAGCAGTGGGGGACAGCGAAGCTACACCTTC.

This chain connects TRBV5-1 to TRBJ2-3; D unresolved. The CDR3 has 13 residues. Trimming shortened V by 0 bases and J by 0 bases, and 2 bases separated the two germline ends. Germline V gene lookup returns CDR1 SGHRS and CDR2 YFSETQ. The CDR3: CASSLASTDTQYF. In DNA, the CDR3 is TGCGCCAGCAGCTTGGCTAGCACAGATACGCAGTATTTT.

This clone was detected once. V is TRBV5-6 and J is TRBJ2-1; TRBD2 matches at 7 bases. The CDR3 has 15 residues. Germline CDR1 and CDR2: SGHDT and YYEEEE. The V segment lost 6 bases and the J segment 5 bases; nucleotides outside the gene matches: 11. Here the CDR3 reads CASTSKAGVHNEQFF. CDR3 in DNA: TGTGCCAGCACCTCCAAGGCGGGGGTTCACAATGAGCAGTTCTTC.

The chain recombines TRBV6-5 with TRBJ1-5, with D perhaps TRBD1 (5 bases). Germline-derived CDR1 and CDR2 are MNHEY and SVGAGI. Trimming pared 6 bases from V and 0 bases from J, leaving 12 bases between. CDR3 length: 15 amino acids. CDR3 coding DNA: TGTGCCAGCAGAACCGGGACTTCTAGCAATCAGCCCCAGCATTTT. As protein: CASRTGTSSNQPQHF.

V gene TRBV7-8 combines with J gene TRBJ1-4; D gene unclear. This CDR3 is built from 15 residues. V shed 0 bases and J shed 6 bases, with 11 bases lying between them. Germline CDR1 reads SGHVS; CDR2 reads FQNEAQ. CDR3 coding DNA: TGTGCCAGCAGCTTAGCGGAGTATAGAGATGAAAAACTGTTTTTT. It is translated as CASSLAEYRDEKLFF. The whole variable domain, filled in from reference TRBV7-8 and TRBJ1-4, reads GAGVSQSPRYKVAKRGQDVALRCDPISGHVSLFWYQQALGQGPEFLTYFQNEAQLDKSGLPSDRFFAERPEGSVSTLKIQRTQQEDSAVYLCASSLAEYRDEKLFFGSGTQLSVL.

This chain connects TRBV11-2 to TRBJ1-6; D remains unclear. The CDR3 contains 16 residues. CDR1 is SGHAT, CDR2 FQNNGV, per germline. The V and J ends lost 1 base and 7 bases respectively, with 14 bases between them. The CDR3 DNA reads TGTGCCAGCAGCTTAGCCTTTACAGCCTTAAATTCACCCCTCCACTTT. It encodes CASSLAFTALNSPLHF.

The gene calls are TRBV10-2 and TRBJ1-4, with D possibly TRBD1 on 6 matching bases. The germline V gene encodes CDR1 WSHSY and CDR2 SAAADI. The CDR3 is made up of 14 amino acids. The germline V and J ends were trimmed by 6 bases and 8 bases, with 16 bases remaining between them. The CDR3 DNA is TGCGCCAGCAGGGAGACAGGTCGGTGGGAAAAACTGTTTTTT. It is translated as CASRETGRWEKLFF.

The chain carries TRBV7-2 and TRBJ1-5, with TRBD1 as a possible D gene (6 bases). Germline V gene sequence: CDR1 SGHTA, CDR2 FQGNSA. The length of the CDR3 is 13 residues. V gave up 5 bases and J gave up 6 bases, with 11 bases separating them. The CDR3 region is CASSVGASQPQHF. The CDR3 bases are TGTGCCAGCAGCGTGGGGGCAAGTCAGCCCCAGCATTTT.

In DNA form, the CDR3 reads TGTGCCTGGAGTGTAGGGACAGGGGGTACTGAGCAGTTCTTC. Translating gives CAWSVGTGGTEQFF. This rearrangement joins TRBV30 to TRBJ2-1; TRBD1 matches 11 bases. CDR3 size: 14 residues. The germline V gene has CDR1 GTSNPN and CDR2 SVGIG (reference sequence). With V trimmed by 0 bases and J by 9 bases, 4 bases remained unmatched.